The 4 T cell receptor beta chains listed next were all sequenced from one sample in a study of cytomegalovirus exposure and HLA in healthy donors (dated by TCRdb to 2017 to 2019). Library preparation employed the immunoSEQ multiplex PCR assay. The multiplex PCR relied on a mix of 60 forward primers for TCR Vbeta segments and 13 reverse primers for TCR Jbeta segments. TCRdb took over this immuneACCESS table, retaining in-frame rearrangements with V and J assigned. Such tables are incomplete; in checked studies, under half of the missing clones stem from an unresolved V gene, and the remainder is unexplained. Within this sample are more than 50,000 clones, with approximately 82% of them counted one time only. 20% to 25% of the sample belongs to the ten largest clones. The specimen sequenced was PBMCs. These receptors were obtained from a woman aged 40 to 49 in good health and CMV-seropositive.

In this sample, this clone turned up a few times. V and J are TRBV2 and TRBJ1-5; 7 bases match TRBD1. This CDR3 is built from 13 residues. Trimming removed 7 bases from V and 3 bases from J; junction bases left unmatched: 3. CDR1 is SNHLY, CDR2 FYNNEI, per germline. The DNA of the CDR3 is TGTGCCAGCAAAGGACAGGACAATCAGCCCCAGCATTTT. It is translated as CASKGQDNQPQHF.

This chain uses TRBV6-5 with TRBJ1-1, with D possibly matching TRBD1 (6 bases). Trimming shortened V by 0 bases and J by 11 bases, and 19 bases separated the two germline ends. From germline, CDR1 is MNHEY and CDR2 SVGAGI. The CDR3 contains 15 residues. CDR3: CASSYSGRGAYGAFF. In nucleotides, the CDR3 is TGTGCCAGCAGTTACTCGGGGCGGGGGGCATATGGGGCTTTCTTT.

This chain connects TRBV5-1 to TRBJ1-5, with D unresolved. The CDR3 runs 16 residues. Trimming removed 2 bases from V and 2 bases from J, with 14 bases in between. Germline V gene lookup returns CDR1 SGHRS and CDR2 YFSETQ. The CDR3 sequence: CASSFARPAGNQPQHF. In DNA, the CDR3 is TGCGCCAGCAGCTTCGCGCGGCCCGCTGGCAATCAGCCCCAGCATTTT.

This rearrangement joins TRBV2 to TRBJ1-2; 9 nucleotides line up with TRBD1. CDR1 and CDR2 from the germline V gene are SNHLY and FYNNEI. The junction had 5 bases not matched to a gene; V was cut back by 1 base and J by 8 bases. CDR3 length: 14 residues. The CDR3 nucleotides are TGTGCCAGCAGTGAAGGGGGACAGGGCTGGGGCTACACCTTC. It encodes CASSEGGQGWGYTF.